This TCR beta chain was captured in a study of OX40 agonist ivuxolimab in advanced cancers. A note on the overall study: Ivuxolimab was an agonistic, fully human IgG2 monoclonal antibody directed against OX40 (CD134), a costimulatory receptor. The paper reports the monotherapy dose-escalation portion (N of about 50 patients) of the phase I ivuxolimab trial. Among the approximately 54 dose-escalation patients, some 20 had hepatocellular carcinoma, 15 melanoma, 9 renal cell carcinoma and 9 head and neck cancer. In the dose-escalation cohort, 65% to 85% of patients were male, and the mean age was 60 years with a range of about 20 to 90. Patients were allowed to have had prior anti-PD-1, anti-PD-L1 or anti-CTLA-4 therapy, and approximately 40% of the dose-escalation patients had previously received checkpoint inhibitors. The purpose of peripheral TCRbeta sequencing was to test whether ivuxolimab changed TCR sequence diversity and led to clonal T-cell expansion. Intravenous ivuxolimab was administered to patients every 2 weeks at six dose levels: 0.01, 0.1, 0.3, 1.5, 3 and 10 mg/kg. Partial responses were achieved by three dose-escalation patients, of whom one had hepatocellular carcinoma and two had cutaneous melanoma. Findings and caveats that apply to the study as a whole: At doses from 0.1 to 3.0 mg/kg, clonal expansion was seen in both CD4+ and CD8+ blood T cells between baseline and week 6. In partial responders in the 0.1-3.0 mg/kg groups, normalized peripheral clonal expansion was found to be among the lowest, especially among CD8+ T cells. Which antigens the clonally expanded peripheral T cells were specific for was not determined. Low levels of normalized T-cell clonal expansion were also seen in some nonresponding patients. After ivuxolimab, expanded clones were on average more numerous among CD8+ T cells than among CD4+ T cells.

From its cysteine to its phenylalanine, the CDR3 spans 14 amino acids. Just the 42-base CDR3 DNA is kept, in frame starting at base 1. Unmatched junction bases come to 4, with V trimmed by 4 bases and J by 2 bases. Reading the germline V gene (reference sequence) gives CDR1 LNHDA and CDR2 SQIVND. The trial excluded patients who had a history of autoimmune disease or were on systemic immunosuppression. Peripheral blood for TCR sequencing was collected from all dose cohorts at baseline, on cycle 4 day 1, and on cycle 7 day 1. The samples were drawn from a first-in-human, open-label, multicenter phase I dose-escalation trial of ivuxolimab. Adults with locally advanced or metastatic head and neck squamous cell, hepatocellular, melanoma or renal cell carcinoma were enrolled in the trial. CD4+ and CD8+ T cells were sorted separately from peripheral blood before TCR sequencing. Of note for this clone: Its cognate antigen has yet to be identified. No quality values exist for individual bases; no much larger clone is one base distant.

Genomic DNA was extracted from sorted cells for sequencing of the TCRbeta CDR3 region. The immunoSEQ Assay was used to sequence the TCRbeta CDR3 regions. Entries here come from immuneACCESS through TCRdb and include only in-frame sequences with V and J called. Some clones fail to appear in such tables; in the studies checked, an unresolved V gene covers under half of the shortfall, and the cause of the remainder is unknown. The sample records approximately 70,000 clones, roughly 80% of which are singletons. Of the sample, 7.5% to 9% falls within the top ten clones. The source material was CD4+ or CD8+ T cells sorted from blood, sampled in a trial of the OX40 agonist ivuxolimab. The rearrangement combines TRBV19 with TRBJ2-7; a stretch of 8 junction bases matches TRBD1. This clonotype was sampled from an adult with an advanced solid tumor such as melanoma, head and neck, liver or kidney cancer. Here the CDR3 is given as CASSSRQGPYEQYF. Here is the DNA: TGTGCCAGTAGTAGCCGACAGGGGCCCTACGAGCAGTACTTC.